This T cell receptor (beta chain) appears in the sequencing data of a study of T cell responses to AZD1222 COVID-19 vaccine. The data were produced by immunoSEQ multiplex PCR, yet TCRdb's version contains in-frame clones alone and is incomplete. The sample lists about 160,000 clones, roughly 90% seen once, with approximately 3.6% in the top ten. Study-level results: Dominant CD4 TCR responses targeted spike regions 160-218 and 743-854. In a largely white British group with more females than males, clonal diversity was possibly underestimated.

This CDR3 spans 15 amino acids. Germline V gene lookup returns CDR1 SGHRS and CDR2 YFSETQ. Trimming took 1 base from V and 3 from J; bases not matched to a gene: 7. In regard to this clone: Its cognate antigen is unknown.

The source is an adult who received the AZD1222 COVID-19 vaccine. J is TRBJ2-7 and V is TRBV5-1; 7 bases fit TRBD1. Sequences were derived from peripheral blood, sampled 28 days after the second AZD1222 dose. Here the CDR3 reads CASSLRGLPDYEQYF. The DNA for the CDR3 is TGCGCCAGCAGCTTGAGGGGGCTACCTGACTACGAGCAGTACTTC.